Presented here are 4 T cell receptor beta chains from one specimen sequenced in a study of T cell responses to AZD1222 COVID-19 vaccine. TCRdb's copy holds only in-frame clones and misses some; the assay was immunoSEQ multiplex PCR. The repertoire consists of fewer than 75,000 clones, with 85% occurring once and the leading ten covering about 19%. Here the sequenced sample was peripheral blood, taken on day 0 of AZD1222 vaccination. These TCRs come from an adult in good health.

Concerning this clone itself: An end of the junction does not agree with germline; a read error may underlie this. The chain combines TRBV5-1 with TRBJ2-7; the match to TRBD1 covers 7 bases. The CDR3 is made up of 16 amino acids. Germline CDR1 reads SGHRS; CDR2 reads YFSETQ. The CDR3 here is CASRKQVGTDIYVQYF. The CDR3 nucleotides read TGCGCCAGCAGAAAACAGGTAGGGACAGATATCTACGTGCAGTACTTC.

The sample holds one count of this clone. The rearrangement joins TRBV4-1 to TRBJ2-5, with TRBD2 matching over 7 bases. CDR1 and CDR2 from the germline V gene are MGHRA and YSYEKL. The CDR3 spans 15 residues. Trimming cost V 0 bases and J 4 bases; bases outside gene matches: 5. The CDR3 reads CASSQDRTRGETQYF. CDR3 sequence (DNA): TGCGCCAGCAGCCAAGATCGGACTAGAGGAGAGACCCAGTACTTC.

V and J are TRBV6-5 and TRBJ1-6; 9 nucleotides align to TRBD1. This CDR3 is built from 15 residues. V was clipped by 6 bases and J by 3 bases; unmatched bases: 3. Germline V CDR1 and CDR2: MNHEY, SVGAGI. CDR3: CASRGTGIYNSPLHF. CDR3 DNA: TGTGCCAGCAGGGGGACAGGGATCTATAATTCACCCCTCCACTTT.

The chain links TRBV6-6 to TRBJ2-7; 8 bases map to TRBD2. The V gene's germline CDR1 is MNHNY and CDR2 SVGAGI (reference sequence). The V gene end was trimmed by 7 bases and the J gene end by 6 bases; junction bases not matched to a gene: 11. The CDR3 is 14 residues long. As DNA, the CDR3 is TGTGCCAGCACGTCCCTAGCGGGTGCCCTCGAGCAGTACTTC. Translated, it gives CASTSLAGALEQYF.